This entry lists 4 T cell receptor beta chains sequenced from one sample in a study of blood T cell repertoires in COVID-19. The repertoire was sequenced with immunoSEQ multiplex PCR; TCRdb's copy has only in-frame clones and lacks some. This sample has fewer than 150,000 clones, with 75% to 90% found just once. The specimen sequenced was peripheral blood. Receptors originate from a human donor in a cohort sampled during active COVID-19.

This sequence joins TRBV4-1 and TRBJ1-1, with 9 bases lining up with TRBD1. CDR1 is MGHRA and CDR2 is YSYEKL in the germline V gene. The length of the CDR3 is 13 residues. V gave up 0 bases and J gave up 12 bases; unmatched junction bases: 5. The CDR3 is CASSQDQGQGTFF. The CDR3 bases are TGCGCCAGCAGCCAAGATCAAGGACAGGGGACTTTCTTT.

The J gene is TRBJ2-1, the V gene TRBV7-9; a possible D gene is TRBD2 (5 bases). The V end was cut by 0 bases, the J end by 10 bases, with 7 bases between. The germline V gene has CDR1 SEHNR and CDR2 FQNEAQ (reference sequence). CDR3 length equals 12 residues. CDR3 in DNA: TGTGCCAGCAGCTTAGCGGGAGAGGAGCAGTTCTTC. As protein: CASSLAGEEQFF. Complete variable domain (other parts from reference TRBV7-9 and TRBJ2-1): DTGVSQNPRHKITKRGQNVTFRCDPISEHNRLYWYRQTLGQGPEFLTYFQNEAQLEKSRLLSDRFSAERPKGSFSTLEIQRTEQGDSAMYLCASSLAGEEQFFGPGTRLTVL.

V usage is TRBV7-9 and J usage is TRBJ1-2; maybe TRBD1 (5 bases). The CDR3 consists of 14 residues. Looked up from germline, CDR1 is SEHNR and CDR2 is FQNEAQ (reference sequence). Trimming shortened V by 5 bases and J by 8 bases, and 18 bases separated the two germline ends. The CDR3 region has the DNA TGTGCCAGCAGCCCCTACCGGGGGGGGAACGGCTACACCTTC. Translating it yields CASSPYRGGNGYTF.

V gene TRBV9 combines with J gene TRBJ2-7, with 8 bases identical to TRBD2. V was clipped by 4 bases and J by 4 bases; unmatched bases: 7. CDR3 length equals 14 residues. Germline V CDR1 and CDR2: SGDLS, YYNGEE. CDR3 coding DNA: TGTGCCAGCAGCCCAAGCGGGGGCAATTACGAGCAGTACTTC. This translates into CASSPSGGNYEQYF.